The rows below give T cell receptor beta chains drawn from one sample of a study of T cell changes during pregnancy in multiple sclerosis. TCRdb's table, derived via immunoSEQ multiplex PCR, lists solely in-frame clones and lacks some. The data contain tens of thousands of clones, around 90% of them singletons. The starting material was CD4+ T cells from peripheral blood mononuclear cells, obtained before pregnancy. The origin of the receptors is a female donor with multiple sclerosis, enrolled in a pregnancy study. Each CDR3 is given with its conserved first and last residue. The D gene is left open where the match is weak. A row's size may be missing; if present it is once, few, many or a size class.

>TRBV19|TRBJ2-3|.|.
TGTGCCAGTAGAGAAGAAGGGAGGCTAGGAGATACGCAGTATTTT
CASREEGRLGDTQYF
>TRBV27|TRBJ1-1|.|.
TGTGCCAGCAGCCCCCGACATCGCGCTGAAGCTTTCTTT
CASSPRHRAEAFF
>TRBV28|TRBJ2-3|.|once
TGTGCCAGCAGTTTCCAGAACACAGATACGCAGTATTTT
CASSFQNTDTQYF
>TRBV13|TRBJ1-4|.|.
TGTGCCAGCAGCTTAGGCCAGTACAATGAAAAACTGTTTTTT
CASSLGQYNEKLFF
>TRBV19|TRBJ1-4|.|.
TGTGCCACGACCCACCCCGGCGGTCCGGAAAAACTGTTTTTT
CATTHPGGPEKLFF
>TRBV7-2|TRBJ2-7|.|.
TGTGCCAGCAGTCCAAATCCGGGTACAAGCTCCTACGAGCAGTACTTC
CASSPNPGTSSYEQYF
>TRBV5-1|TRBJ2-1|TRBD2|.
TGCGCCAGCAGCTTACTTGGGTTTCGAGCGGGGGGTCCCAATGAGCAGTTCTTC
CASSLLGFRAGGPNEQFF
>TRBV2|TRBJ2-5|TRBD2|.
TGTGCCAGCAACCTACTAGCGGGGGGTGTTGAGACCCAGTACTTC
CASNLLAGGVETQYF
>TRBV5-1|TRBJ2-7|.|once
TGCGCCAGCAGCTCCGGAGTAGCAGCGTCCTACGAGCAGTACTTC
CASSSGVAASYEQYF
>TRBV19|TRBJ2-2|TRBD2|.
TGTGCCACCAGCGGGAGGGCACCGAACACCGGGGAGCTGTTTTTT
CATSGRAPNTGELFF
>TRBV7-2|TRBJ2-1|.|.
TGTGCCAGCAGCTCCAAGCCGGGAGAGGGTGAGCAGTTCTTC
CASSSKPGEGEQFF
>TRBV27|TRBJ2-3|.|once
TGTGCCAGCAGTTTCGGGTCCCGCTCTACAGATACGCAGTATTTT
CASSFGSRSTDTQYF
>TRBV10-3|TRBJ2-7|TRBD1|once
TGTGCCACCACAGACCGGGACAGCTACGAGCAGTACTTC
CATTDRDSYEQYF
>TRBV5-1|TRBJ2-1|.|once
TGCGCCAGCAGCTTGGGGTGGAGGGTAGACAATGAGCAGTTCTTC
CASSLGWRVDNEQFF
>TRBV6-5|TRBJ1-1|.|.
TGTGCCAGCAGGGAAACCGGGAAAGGCACTGAAGCTTTCTTT
CASRETGKGTEAFF
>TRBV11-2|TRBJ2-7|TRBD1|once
TGTGCCAGCAGCTCCGGACAGGCTAGCTCCTACGAGCAGTACTTC
CASSSGQASSYEQYF
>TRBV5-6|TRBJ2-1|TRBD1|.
TGTGCCAGCAGCTTAATTTCGGTCGGGACAGGACCCAATGAGCAGTTCTTC
CASSLISVGTGPNEQFF
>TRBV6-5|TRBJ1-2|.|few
TGTGCCAGCAGTTACGTAGGAGCCTATGGCTACACCTTC
CASSYVGAYGYTF
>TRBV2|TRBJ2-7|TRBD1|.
TGTGCCAACCAACGGGACAGGGGAAACGAGCAGTACTTC
CANQRDRGNEQYF
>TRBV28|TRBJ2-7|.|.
TGTGCCAGCAGTTTAACGGCAGCGCAAGGCGAGCAGTACTTC
CASSLTAAQGEQYF
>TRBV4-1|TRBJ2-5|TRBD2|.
TGCGCCAGCAGCCAAGTCGGACTAGTACCAAAAGAGACCCAGTACTTC
CASSQVGLVPKETQYF
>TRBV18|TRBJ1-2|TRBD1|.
TGTGCCAGCTTTGGACAGGGGGAATCTATCGGCTACACCTTC
CASFGQGESIGYTF
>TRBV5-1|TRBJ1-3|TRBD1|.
TGCGCCAGCACTGAACAGGGGGCGATGTCTGGAAACACCATATATTTT
CASTEQGAMSGNTIYF
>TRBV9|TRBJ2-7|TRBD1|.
TGTGCCAGCAGCGTAGACTGGGACAGGGCTCGCGAGCAGTACTTC
CASSVDWDRAREQYF
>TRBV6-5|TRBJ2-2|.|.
TGTGCCAGCAGCCCGAGCGTCACCGGGGAGCTGTTTTTT
CASSPSVTGELFF
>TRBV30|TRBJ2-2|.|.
TGTGCCTGGAACTCAGGGGCGCGCGGGGAGCTGTTTTTT
CAWNSGARGELFF
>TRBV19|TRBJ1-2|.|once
TGTGCCAGTAGTATCCGGGACTATGGCTACACCTTC
CASSIRDYGYTF